These 3 T cell receptor beta chains originate from one sample sequenced in a study of cytomegalovirus exposure and HLA in healthy donors. Use of 60 Vbeta and 13 Jbeta primers characterized the PCR. The repertoire was sequenced with immunoSEQ multiplex PCR; TCRdb's copy has only in-frame clones and lacks some. This sample yields about 170,000 clones, of which around 80% are seen a single time; 1% belongs to the top ten. The sample taken for sequencing was PBMCs. Receptors were obtained from a woman aged 50 to 65 in good health and CMV-seropositive.

The chain has TRBV7-9 and TRBJ2-2; 7 bases map to TRBD2. Trimming removed 1 base from V and 0 bases from J; junction bases left unmatched: 2. Per germline, CDR1 SEHNR and CDR2 FQNEAQ (reference sequence). The CDR3 is 16 amino acids. The DNA for the CDR3 is TGTGCCAGCAGCTTAGAAGCGGGGACGAACACCGGGGAGCTGTTTTTT. Translation: CASSLEAGTNTGELFF.

V usage is TRBV7-3 and J usage is TRBJ2-3; perhaps TRBD2 as D (6 bases). Germline V gene sequence: CDR1 SGHTA, CDR2 FQGTGA. V shed 2 bases and J shed 1 base, with 10 bases lying between them. This CDR3 spans 15 amino acids. CDR3 region: CASSLGPSGTDTQYF. CDR3 nucleotides: TGTGCCAGCAGCTTAGGGCCTAGCGGCACAGATACGCAGTATTTT.

This clone was seen a handful of times. The V call is TRBV5-6, the J call TRBJ1-2; no clear D. The CDR3 runs 15 residues. Trimming removed 4 bases at V and 0 bases at J, with 13 bases between. The V gene's germline CDR1 is SGHDT and CDR2 YYEEEE. The CDR3 DNA follows: TGTGCCAGCAGCGGGAGGGCGGCTACTAACTATGGCTACACCTTC. Translating it yields CASSGRAATNYGYTF.